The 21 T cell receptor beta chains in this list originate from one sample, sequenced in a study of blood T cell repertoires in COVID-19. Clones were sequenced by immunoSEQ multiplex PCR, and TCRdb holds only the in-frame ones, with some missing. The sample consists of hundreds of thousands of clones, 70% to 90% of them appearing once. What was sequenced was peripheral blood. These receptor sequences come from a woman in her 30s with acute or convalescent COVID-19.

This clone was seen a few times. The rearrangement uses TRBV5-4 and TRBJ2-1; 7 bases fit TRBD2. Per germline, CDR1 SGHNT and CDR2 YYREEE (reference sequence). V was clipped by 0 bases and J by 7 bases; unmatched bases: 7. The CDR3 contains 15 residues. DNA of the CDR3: TGTGCCAGCAGCTTGGTGCCGGGAGGTCAGAATGAGCAGTTCTTC. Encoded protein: CASSLVPGGQNEQFF.

In nucleotides, the CDR3 is TGTGCCAGCAGCTCTCAACCGGGACAAGACTATGGCTACACCTTC. This codes for CASSSQPGQDYGYTF. The chain couples TRBV21-1 to TRBJ1-2; no DNA check was done on the table's D call, TRBD1. TRBV21-1 has pseudogene status. The CDR3 covers 15 residues.

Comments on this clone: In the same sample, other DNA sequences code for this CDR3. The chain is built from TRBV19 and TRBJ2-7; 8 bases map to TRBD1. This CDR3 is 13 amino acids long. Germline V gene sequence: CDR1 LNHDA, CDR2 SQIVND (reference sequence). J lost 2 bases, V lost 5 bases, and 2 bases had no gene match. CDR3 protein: CASSPQGAYEQYF. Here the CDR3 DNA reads TGTGCCAGTAGTCCACAGGGGGCCTACGAGCAGTACTTC.

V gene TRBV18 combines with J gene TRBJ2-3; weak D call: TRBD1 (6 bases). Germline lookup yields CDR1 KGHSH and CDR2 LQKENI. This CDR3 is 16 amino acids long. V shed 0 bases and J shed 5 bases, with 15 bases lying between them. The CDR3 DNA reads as TGTGCCAGCTCACCACCGGGTACAGGGTCCGGAGATACGCAGTATTTT. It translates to CASSPPGTGSGDTQYF.

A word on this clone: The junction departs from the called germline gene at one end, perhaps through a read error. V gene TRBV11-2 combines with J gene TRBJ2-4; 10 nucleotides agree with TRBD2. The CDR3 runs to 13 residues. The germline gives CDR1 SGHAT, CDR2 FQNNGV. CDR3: CASSLALAGETNF. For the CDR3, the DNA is TGTGCCAGCAGCTTAGCTCTAGCGGGAGAGACTAACTTC.

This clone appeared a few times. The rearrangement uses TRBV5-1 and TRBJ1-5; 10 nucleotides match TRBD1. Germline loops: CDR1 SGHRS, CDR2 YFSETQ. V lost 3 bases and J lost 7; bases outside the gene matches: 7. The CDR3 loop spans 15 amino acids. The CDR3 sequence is CASSSTGGDGQPQHF. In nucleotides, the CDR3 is TGCGCCAGCAGCTCGACAGGGGGCGATGGGCAGCCCCAGCATTTT.

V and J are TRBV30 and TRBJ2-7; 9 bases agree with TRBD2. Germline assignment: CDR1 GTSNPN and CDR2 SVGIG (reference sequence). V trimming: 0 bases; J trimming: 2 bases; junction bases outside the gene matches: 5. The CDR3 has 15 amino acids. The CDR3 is CAWSVRAGGPYEQYF. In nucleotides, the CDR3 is TGTGCCTGGAGTGTAAGAGCGGGAGGCCCCTACGAGCAGTACTTC.

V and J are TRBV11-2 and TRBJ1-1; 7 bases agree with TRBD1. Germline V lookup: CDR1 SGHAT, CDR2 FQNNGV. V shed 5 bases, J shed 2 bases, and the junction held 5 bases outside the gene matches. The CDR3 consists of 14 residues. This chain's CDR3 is CASSPRQGNTEAFF. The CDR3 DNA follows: TGTGCCAGCAGCCCTCGACAGGGAAACACTGAAGCTTTCTTT.

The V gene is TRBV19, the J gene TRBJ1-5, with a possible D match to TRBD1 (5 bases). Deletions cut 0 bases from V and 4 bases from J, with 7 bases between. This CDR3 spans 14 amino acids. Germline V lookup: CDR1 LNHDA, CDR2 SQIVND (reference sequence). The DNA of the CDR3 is TGTGCCAGTAGTATAGAGGGGCTGAATCAGCCCCAGCATTTT. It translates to CASSIEGLNQPQHF.

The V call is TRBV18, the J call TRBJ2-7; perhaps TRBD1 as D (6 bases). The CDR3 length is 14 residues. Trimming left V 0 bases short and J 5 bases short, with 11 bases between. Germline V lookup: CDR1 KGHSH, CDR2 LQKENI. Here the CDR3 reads CASSPPNRDHEQYF. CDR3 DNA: TGTGCCAGCTCACCACCTAACAGGGACCACGAGCAGTACTTC.

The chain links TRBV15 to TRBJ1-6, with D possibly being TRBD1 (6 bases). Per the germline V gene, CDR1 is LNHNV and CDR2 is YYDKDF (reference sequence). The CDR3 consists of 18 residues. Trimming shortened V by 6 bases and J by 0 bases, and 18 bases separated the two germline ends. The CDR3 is CATRGTLEASSYNSPLHF. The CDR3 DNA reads TGTGCCACCAGGGGGACACTCGAGGCGAGCTCCTATAATTCACCCCTCCACTTT. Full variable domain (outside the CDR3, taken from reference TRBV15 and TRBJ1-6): DAMVIQNPRYQVTQFGKPVTLSCSQTLNHNVMYWYQQKSSQAPKLLFHYYDKDFNNEADTPDNFQSRRPNTSFCFLDIRSPGLGDTAMYLCATRGTLEASSYNSPLHFGNGTRLTVT.

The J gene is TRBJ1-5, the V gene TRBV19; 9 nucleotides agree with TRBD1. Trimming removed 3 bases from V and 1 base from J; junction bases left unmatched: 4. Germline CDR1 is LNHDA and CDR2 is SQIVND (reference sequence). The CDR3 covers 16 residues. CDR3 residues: CASSIPDRGSNQPQHF. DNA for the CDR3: TGTGCCAGTAGTATTCCCGACAGGGGGAGCAATCAGCCCCAGCATTTT.

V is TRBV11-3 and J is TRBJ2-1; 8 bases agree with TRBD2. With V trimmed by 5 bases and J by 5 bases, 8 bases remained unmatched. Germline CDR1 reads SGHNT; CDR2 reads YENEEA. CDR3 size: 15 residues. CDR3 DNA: TGTGCCAGCAGCGGGGGACTAGGGCACGACAATGAGCAGTTCTTC. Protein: CASSGGLGHDNEQFF.

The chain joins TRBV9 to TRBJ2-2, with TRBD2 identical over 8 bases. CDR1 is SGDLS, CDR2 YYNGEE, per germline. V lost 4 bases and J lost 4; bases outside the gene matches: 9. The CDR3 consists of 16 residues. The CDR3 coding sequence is TGTGCCAGCAGCACAACCAGCGGGAGTATCACCGGGGAGCTGTTTTTT. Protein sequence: CASSTTSGSITGELFF.

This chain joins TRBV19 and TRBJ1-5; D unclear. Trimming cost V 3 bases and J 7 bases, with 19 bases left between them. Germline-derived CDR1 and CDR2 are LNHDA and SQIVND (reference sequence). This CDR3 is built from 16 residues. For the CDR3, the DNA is TGTGCCAGTAGTATTATGTCAGTCTCCCTTATGCAGCCCCAGCATTTT. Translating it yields CASSIMSVSLMQPQHF.

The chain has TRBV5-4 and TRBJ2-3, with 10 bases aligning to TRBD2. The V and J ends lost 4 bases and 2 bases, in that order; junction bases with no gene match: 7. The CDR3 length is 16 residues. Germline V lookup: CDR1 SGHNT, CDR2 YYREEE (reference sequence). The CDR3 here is CASSPKGLAATDTQYF. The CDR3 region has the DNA TGTGCCAGCAGCCCAAAAGGACTAGCGGCCACAGATACGCAGTATTTT.

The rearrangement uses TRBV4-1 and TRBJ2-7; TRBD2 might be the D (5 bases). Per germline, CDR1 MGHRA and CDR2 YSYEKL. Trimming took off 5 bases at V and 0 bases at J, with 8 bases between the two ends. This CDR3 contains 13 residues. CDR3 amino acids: CASSWTPSYEQYF. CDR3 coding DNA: TGCGCCAGCAGCTGGACTCCCTCCTACGAGCAGTACTTC.

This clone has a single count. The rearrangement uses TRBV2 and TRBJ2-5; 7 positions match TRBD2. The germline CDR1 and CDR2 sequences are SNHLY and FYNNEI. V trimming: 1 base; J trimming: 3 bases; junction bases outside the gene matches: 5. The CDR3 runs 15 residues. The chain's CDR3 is CASSEGGGGKETQYF. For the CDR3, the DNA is TGTGCCAGCAGTGAAGGGGGGGGAGGGAAAGAGACCCAGTACTTC.

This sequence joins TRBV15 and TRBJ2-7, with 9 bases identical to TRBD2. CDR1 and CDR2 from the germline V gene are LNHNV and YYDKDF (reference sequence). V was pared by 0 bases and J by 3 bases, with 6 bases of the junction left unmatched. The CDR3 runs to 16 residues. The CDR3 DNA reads TGTGCCACCAGCAGAGATTCTAGCGGGAATTTCTACGAGCAGTACTTC. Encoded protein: CATSRDSSGNFYEQYF.

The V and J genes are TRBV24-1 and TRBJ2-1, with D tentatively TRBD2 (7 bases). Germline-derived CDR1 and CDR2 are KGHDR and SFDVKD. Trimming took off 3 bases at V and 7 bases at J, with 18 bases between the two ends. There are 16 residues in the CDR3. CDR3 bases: TGTGCCACCAGTGATCAAGGTTGGGGGCGGGAGAATGAGCAGTTCTTC. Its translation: CATSDQGWGRENEQFF.

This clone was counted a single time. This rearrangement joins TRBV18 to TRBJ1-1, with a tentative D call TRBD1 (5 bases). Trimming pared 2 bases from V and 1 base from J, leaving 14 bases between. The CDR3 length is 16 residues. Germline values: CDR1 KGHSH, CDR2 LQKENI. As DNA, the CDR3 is TGTGCCAGCTCACCAACCCCGGCGGGGGAGAACACTGAAGCTTTCTTT. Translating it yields CASSPTPAGENTEAFF.